One sample yielded the 30 T cell receptor beta chains listed below, sequenced in a study of OX40 agonist ivuxolimab in advanced cancers. The repertoire was sequenced with immunoSEQ multiplex PCR; TCRdb's copy has only in-frame clones and lacks some. The table shows under 95,000 clones, with roughly 82% occurring only once. Material: CD4+ or CD8+ T cells sorted from blood, obtained in a trial of the OX40 agonist ivuxolimab. These receptors all come from an adult with an advanced solid tumor such as melanoma, head and neck, liver or kidney cancer.

The genes are TRBV19 and TRBJ1-5; D ambiguous. Germline CDR1 and CDR2: LNHDA and SQIVND (reference sequence). V was pared by 3 bases and J by 5 bases, with 5 bases between. This CDR3 spans 12 amino acids. CDR3 sequence (DNA): TGTGCCAGTAGTATCGAATATCAGCCCCAGCATTTT. It yields the protein CASSIEYQPQHF. Full variable domain (outside the CDR3, taken from reference TRBV19 and TRBJ1-5): DGGITQSPKYLFRKEGQNVTLSCEQNLNHDAMYWYRQDPGQGLRLIYYSQIVNDFQKGDIAEGYSVSREKKESFPLTVTSAQKNPTAFYLCASSIEYQPQHFGDGTRLSIL.

The chain uses TRBV6-4 and TRBJ2-3, with D maybe TRBD2 (5 bases). The germline V and J ends were trimmed by 2 bases and 0 bases, with 12 bases remaining between them. Germline V gives CDR1 MRHNA, CDR2 SNTAGT. The length of the CDR3 is 16 residues. CDR3 coding DNA: TGTGCCAGCAGTGACACAGCAGCGGTTAGCACAGATACGCAGTATTTT. Its protein is CASSDTAAVSTDTQYF.

The chain combines TRBV29-1 with TRBJ1-5, with TRBD1 matching 9 bases. The CDR3 totals 21 residues. The ends lost 4 bases at V and 0 bases at J; junction bases unmatched: 22. Germline lookup yields CDR1 SQVTM and CDR2 ANQGSEA. The CDR3 is CSVARPTGGIKAIYSNQPQHF. As DNA, the CDR3 is TGCAGCGTTGCAAGGCCAACAGGGGGCATTAAGGCGATATATAGCAATCAGCCCCAGCATTTT.

The chain recombines TRBV7-9 with TRBJ2-2; maybe TRBD2 (5 bases). The CDR3 has 14 residues. Trimming took 7 bases from V and 1 from J, leaving 10 bases between them. Germline values: CDR1 SEHNR, CDR2 FQNEAQ (reference sequence). The CDR3 DNA follows: TGTGCCAGCAAGTGGAGCGGGAACACCGGGGAGCTGTTTTTT. This codes for CASKWSGNTGELFF.

This clone was counted a few times. The chain joins TRBV27 to TRBJ2-3, with no clear D. Germline V CDR1 and CDR2: MNHEY, SMNVEV (reference sequence). V lost 2 bases and J 4 bases, leaving 10 bases between the germline ends. The CDR3 loop spans 14 amino acids. The CDR3 loop reads CASSLNSPPDTQYF. The DNA for the CDR3 is TGTGCCAGCAGTTTAAATTCTCCCCCAGATACGCAGTATTTT.

For the CDR3, the DNA is TGTGCCAGCAGAACCGGACTTCTTAACACTGAAGCTTTCTTT. It encodes CASRTGLLNTEAFF. This chain uses TRBV6-1 with TRBJ1-1; D is undetermined. The germline V and J ends were trimmed by 6 bases and 2 bases, with 13 bases remaining between them. CDR3 length: 14 residues. Germline V gives CDR1 MNHNS, CDR2 SASEGT.

This clone was counted a single time. V and J are TRBV29-1 and TRBJ2-7; unclear D gene. The CDR3 length is 13 residues. Germline values: CDR1 SQVTM, CDR2 ANQGSEA. Trimming took 1 base from V and 2 from J, leaving 9 bases between them. The DNA for the CDR3 is TGCAGCGTTGAAGTTTTACATCCCTACGAGCAGTACTTC. Translated: CSVEVLHPYEQYF.

The chain joins TRBV20-1 to TRBJ1-1; no firm D call. The ends were cut back, 6 bases at V and 3 bases at J, with 5 bases in the middle. This CDR3 comprises 10 residues. Germline loops: CDR1 DFQATT, CDR2 SNEGSKA (reference sequence). The CDR3 coding sequence is TGCAGTGCCGCTTACACTGAAGCTTTCTTT. It yields the protein CSAAYTEAFF.

The chain employs TRBV2 and TRBJ2-3; D call uncertain. The CDR3 has 14 residues. From germline, CDR1 is SNHLY and CDR2 FYNNEI. The germline V and J ends were trimmed by 7 bases and 2 bases, with 13 bases remaining between them. CDR3 DNA: TGTGCCAGCAAAGGGCGCAGTAACACAGATACGCAGTATTTT. This sequence encodes CASKGRSNTDTQYF. Full variable domain (remainder filled in from reference TRBV2 and TRBJ2-3): EPEVTQTPSHQVTQMGQEVILRCVPISNHLYFYWYRQILGQKVEFLVSFYNNEISEKSEIFDDQFSVERPDGSNFTLKIRSTKLEDSAMYFCASKGRSNTDTQYFGPGTRLTVL.

The chain combines TRBV29-1 with TRBJ2-7; possible D gene TRBD1, 5 bases. V gave up 7 bases and J gave up 4 bases, with 14 bases separating them. Germline values: CDR1 SQVTM, CDR2 ANQGSEA. The CDR3 sequence is 12 residues long. CDR3 amino acids: CSALNQGYEQYF. The CDR3, as DNA: TGCAGCGCTTTGAATCAGGGTTACGAGCAGTACTTC.

The V and J genes are TRBV5-6 and TRBJ2-7, with no clear D. V lost 4 bases and J 3 bases, leaving 11 bases between the germline ends. The CDR3 runs 13 residues. The germline gives CDR1 SGHDT, CDR2 YYEEEE. The CDR3 spells CASSPRTFYEQYF. In DNA form, the CDR3 reads TGTGCCAGCAGCCCGCGAACATTCTACGAGCAGTACTTC. Variable domain in full (rest from reference TRBV5-6 and TRBJ2-7): DAGVTQSPTHLIKTRGQQVTLRCSPKSGHDTVSWYQQALGQGPQFIFQYYEEEERQRGNFPDRFSGHQFPNYSSELNVNALLLGDSALYLCASSPRTFYEQYFGPGTRLTVT.

This clone came up once. The V and J genes are TRBV18 and TRBJ2-5; D call uncertain. The J call is uncertain, as TRBJ2-7 better fits the DNA end. The CDR3 runs to 13 residues. Germline CDR1 and CDR2: KGHSH and LQKENI. CDR3 loop: CASSQERSYEQYF. The CDR3 DNA is TGTGCCAGCTCTCAGGAACGGAGCTACGAGCAGTACTTC.

The V gene is TRBV6-4, the J gene TRBJ1-1; TRBD1 is a possible D gene (6 bases). CDR3 size: 14 residues. The germline gives CDR1 MRHNA, CDR2 SNTAGT. V was trimmed by 6 bases and J by 2 bases, leaving 13 bases between them. The DNA of the CDR3 is TGTGCCAGCAGAGCACAGGGCGGAAACACTGAAGCTTTCTTT. This encodes CASRAQGGNTEAFF.

The J gene is TRBJ2-7, the V gene TRBV5-5; no firm D call. Germline assignment: CDR1 SGHKS and CDR2 YYEKEE (reference sequence). V was shortened by 4 bases and J by 1 base, with 3 bases between the two germline ends. CDR3 length: 11 residues. The CDR3 reads CASSPSYEQYF. The CDR3 DNA follows: TGTGCCAGCAGCCCATCCTACGAGCAGTACTTC.

Comment on this clone: The junction and the germline gene differ at one end; a read error may be behind it. This chain uses TRBV5-1 with TRBJ1-4, with D unclear. Germline lookup yields CDR1 SGHRS and CDR2 YFSETQ. CDR3 length equals 15 residues. The CDR3 bases are TGCGCCAGCAGCTTGGGGTCAGCAACCAATGAAAAACTGTTTTTT. This encodes CASSLGSATNEKLFF.

The chain couples TRBV5-4 to TRBJ2-1, with D perhaps matching TRBD1 or TRBD2 (5 bases each). V was clipped by 4 bases and J by 3 bases, with 11 bases between them. The CDR3 runs to 14 residues. The germline V gene encodes CDR1 SGHNT and CDR2 YYREEE (reference sequence). CDR3 amino acids: CASSPGRIYNEQFF. The CDR3 nucleotides are TGTGCCAGCAGCCCGGGACGGATCTACAATGAGCAGTTCTTC.

The chain couples TRBV7-9 to TRBJ1-5; a possible D gene is TRBD1 (6 bases). V gave up 1 base and J gave up 2 bases, with 9 bases separating them. The germline V gene encodes CDR1 SEHNR and CDR2 FQNEAQ (reference sequence). The CDR3 extends over 15 amino acids. CDR3 amino acids: CASSLGSGGNQPQHF. The DNA of the CDR3 is TGTGCCAGCAGCTTAGGTTCAGGGGGCAATCAGCCCCAGCATTTT.

This sequence joins TRBV30 and TRBJ2-5; 7 nucleotides line up with TRBD1. CDR1 and CDR2 from the germline V gene are GTSNPN and SVGIG (reference sequence). The CDR3 has 15 residues. Trimming took 0 bases from V and 5 from J; bases not matched to a gene: 9. The CDR3 is CAWSVSKGARETQYF. CDR3 bases: TGTGCCTGGAGTGTATCTAAGGGGGCTAGGGAGACCCAGTACTTC.

This chain joins TRBV30 and TRBJ2-3; D is ambiguous. The germline V gene encodes CDR1 GTSNPN and CDR2 SVGIG (reference sequence). V shed 0 bases and J shed 3 bases, with 10 bases lying between them. The length of the CDR3 is 14 residues. The chain's CDR3 is CAWSVGWGTDTQYF. CDR3 nucleotides: TGTGCCTGGAGTGTGGGCTGGGGAACAGATACGCAGTATTTT. The full variable domain, in which reference TRBV30 and TRBJ2-3 provide the parts outside the CDR3, is SQTIHQWPATLVQPVGSPLSLECTVEGTSNPNLYWYRQAAGRGLQLLFYSVGIGQISSEVPQNLSASRPQDRQFILSSKKLLLSDSGFYLCAWSVGWGTDTQYFGPGTRLTVL.

The rearrangement links TRBV7-9 to TRBJ2-1, with unresolved D. The CDR3 totals 13 residues. The germline V and J ends were trimmed by 0 bases and 11 bases, with 11 bases remaining between them. The germline V gene encodes CDR1 SEHNR and CDR2 FQNEAQ (reference sequence). CDR3 region: CASSLADRAQQFF. The CDR3 nucleotides read TGTGCCAGCAGCTTAGCCGACCGGGCCCAGCAGTTCTTC.

V gene TRBV18 combines with J gene TRBJ1-2; no reliable D call. CDR1 is KGHSH and CDR2 is LQKENI in the germline V gene. V was cut by 1 base and J by 4 bases, with 10 bases left in between. This CDR3 contains 14 residues. The CDR3 spells CASSPRPESYGYTF. The CDR3 DNA reads TGTGCCAGCTCACCACGGCCAGAAAGCTATGGCTACACCTTC.

This clone has just one count. The chain joins TRBV10-1 to TRBJ2-3; perhaps TRBD1 as D (6 bases). V lost 2 bases to trimming and J lost 3 bases, with 18 bases between them. Germline assignment: CDR1 WNHNN and CDR2 SYGVQD (reference sequence). The CDR3 spans 17 residues. This CDR3 is CASSEGKGQLRTDTQYF. The CDR3 bases are TGCGCCAGCAGTGAGGGAAAAGGACAGCTTCGGACAGATACGCAGTATTTT.

The chain joins TRBV7-8 to TRBJ2-7, with 11 nucleotides matching TRBD2. Germline V CDR1 and CDR2: SGHVS, FQNEAQ. V shed 2 bases and J 2 bases; nucleotides not matched to a gene: 2. The CDR3 has 15 residues. This chain's CDR3 is CASSLSSGRPYEQYF. The CDR3 DNA is TGTGCCAGCAGCTTATCTAGCGGGAGGCCCTACGAGCAGTACTTC. The full variable domain, its missing parts supplied by reference TRBV7-8 and TRBJ2-7, is GAGVSQSPRYKVAKRGQDVALRCDPISGHVSLFWYQQALGQGPEFLTYFQNEAQLDKSGLPSDRFFAERPEGSVSTLKIQRTQQEDSAVYLCASSLSSGRPYEQYFGPGTRLTVT.

This chain connects TRBV5-4 to TRBJ1-2; D is unclear. CDR3 length equals 13 residues. CDR1 is SGHNT, CDR2 YYREEE, per germline (reference sequence). V dropped 1 base and J dropped 2 bases, with 6 bases sitting between them. The CDR3 nucleotides read TGTGCCAGCAGCTTGCGGTCGAACTATGGCTACACCTTC. Translated, it gives CASSLRSNYGYTF.

This chain uses TRBV9 with TRBJ1-4, with D unclear. V dropped 4 bases and J dropped 5 bases, with 15 bases sitting between them. This CDR3 is built from 15 residues. Germline V gives CDR1 SGDLS, CDR2 YYNGEE. In nucleotides, the CDR3 is TGTGCCAGCAGCCCCTATGTTAAGCCAAATGAAAAACTGTTTTTT. It codes for CASSPYVKPNEKLFF.

The chain employs TRBV7-9 and TRBJ1-2; no clear D gene. Trimming took off 2 bases at V and 0 bases at J, with 10 bases between the two ends. Germline V CDR1 and CDR2: SEHNR, FQNEAQ (reference sequence). The CDR3 length is 15 residues. The CDR3 nucleotides read TGTGCCAGCAGCTTAAAGGAAGGAGCTAACTATGGCTACACCTTC. Its protein product is CASSLKEGANYGYTF.

The V gene is TRBV19, the J gene TRBJ1-5, with 7 bases lining up with TRBD1. The CDR3 spans 15 residues. CDR1 is LNHDA, CDR2 SQIVND, per germline (reference sequence). Trimming removed 4 bases from V and 9 bases from J; junction bases left unmatched: 12. The DNA for the CDR3 is TGTGCCAGTAGTAGAGACAGGGCAGGAAGTCGGCCCCAGCATTTT. This translates into CASSRDRAGSRPQHF. The full variable domain, rest sourced from reference TRBV19 and TRBJ1-5, is DGGITQSPKYLFRKEGQNVTLSCEQNLNHDAMYWYRQDPGQGLRLIYYSQIVNDFQKGDIAEGYSVSREKKESFPLTVTSAQKNPTAFYLCASSRDRAGSRPQHFGDGTRLSIL.

For this clone: Other DNA sequences from this sample encode an identical CDR3 as well. The rearrangement joins TRBV5-1 to TRBJ1-6, with 7 bases matching TRBD1. V shed 0 bases and J 6 bases; nucleotides not matched to a gene: 0. CDR3 length: 14 amino acids. CDR1 is SGHRS, CDR2 YFSETQ, per germline. DNA for the CDR3: TGCGCCAGCAGCTTGGGACAGGGTAATTCACCCCTCCACTTT. Translated: CASSLGQGNSPLHF.

This clone was seen just once. V and J are TRBV6-5 and TRBJ1-1, with D possibly TRBD1 on 6 matching bases. The germline V gene encodes CDR1 MNHEY and CDR2 SVGAGI. The V gene lost 2 bases and the J gene lost 1 base, with 11 bases spanning the gap. The CDR3 length is 15 residues. This CDR3 reads CASSYAPTGNTEAFF. The CDR3 nucleotides read TGTGCCAGCAGTTACGCCCCGACAGGGAACACTGAAGCTTTCTTT.

This clone was seen only once. This rearrangement joins TRBV5-1 to TRBJ1-1; D possibly corresponds to TRBD1 (6 bases). Germline V gene lookup returns CDR1 SGHRS and CDR2 YFSETQ. This CDR3 is built from 15 residues. The V gene lost 0 bases and the J gene lost 6 bases, with 15 bases spanning the gap. The CDR3 loop reads CASSLGLSKGAEAFF. CDR3 nucleotides: TGCGCCAGCAGCTTGGGCCTGAGCAAGGGGGCTGAAGCTTTCTTT.